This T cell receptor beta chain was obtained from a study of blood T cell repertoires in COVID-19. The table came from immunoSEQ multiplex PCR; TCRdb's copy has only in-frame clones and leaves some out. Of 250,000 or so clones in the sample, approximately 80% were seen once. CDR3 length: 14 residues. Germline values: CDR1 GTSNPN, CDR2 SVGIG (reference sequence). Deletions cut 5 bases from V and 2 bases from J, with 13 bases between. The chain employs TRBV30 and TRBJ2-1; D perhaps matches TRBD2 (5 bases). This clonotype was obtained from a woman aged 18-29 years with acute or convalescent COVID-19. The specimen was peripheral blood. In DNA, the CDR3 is TGTGCCTGGTGTCGGGGAGATACCTACAATGAGCAGTTCTTC. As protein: CAWCRGDTYNEQFF. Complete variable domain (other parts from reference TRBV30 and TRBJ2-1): SQTIHQWPATLVQPVGSPLSLECTVEGTSNPNLYWYRQAAGRGLQLLFYSVGIGQISSEVPQNLSASRPQDRQFILSSKKLLLSDSGFYLCAWCRGDTYNEQFFGPGTRLTVL.